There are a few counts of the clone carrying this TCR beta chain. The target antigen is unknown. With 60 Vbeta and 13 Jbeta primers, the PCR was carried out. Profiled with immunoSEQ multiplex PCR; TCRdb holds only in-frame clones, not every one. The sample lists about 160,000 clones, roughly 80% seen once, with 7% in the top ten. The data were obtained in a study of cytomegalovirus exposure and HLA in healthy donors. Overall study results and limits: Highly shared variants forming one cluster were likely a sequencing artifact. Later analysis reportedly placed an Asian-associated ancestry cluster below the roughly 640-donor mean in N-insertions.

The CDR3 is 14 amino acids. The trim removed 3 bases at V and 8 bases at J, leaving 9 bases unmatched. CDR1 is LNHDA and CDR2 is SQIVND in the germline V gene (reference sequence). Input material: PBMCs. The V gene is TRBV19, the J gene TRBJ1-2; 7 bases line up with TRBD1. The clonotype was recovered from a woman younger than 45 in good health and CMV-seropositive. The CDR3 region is CASSIQQGPGGYTF. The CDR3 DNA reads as TGTGCCAGTAGTATCCAACAGGGGCCCGGGGGCTACACCTTC.